This record looks at one T cell receptor beta chain sequence and its context. Its antigen is as yet unknown. This entry is derived from a study of cytomegalovirus exposure and HLA in healthy donors. With 60 Vbeta and 13 Jbeta primers, the PCR was carried out. Sequencing used immunoSEQ multiplex PCR; TCRdb keeps in-frame clones, though not all of them. The sample gives 150,000 to 200,000 clones, 81% of which show up once; 4.9% is in the top ten. Whole-study findings and limits: It was 150 to 200 TCR beta chains that were listed as cytomegalovirus-associated.

The V gene end was trimmed by 7 bases and the J gene end by 2 bases; junction bases not matched to a gene: 11. Looked up from germline, CDR1 is GTSNPN and CDR2 is SVGIG (reference sequence). The CDR3 runs to 14 residues. Sequences were obtained from PBMCs. The TCR originated in a woman under 30 in good health and CMV-seropositive. The rearrangement links TRBV30 to TRBJ2-7, with TRBD1 matching over 7 bases. The DNA of the CDR3 is TGTGCCTACGGAGAGGGGGCGAGGACCTACGAGCAGTACTTC. Translated, it gives CAYGEGARTYEQYF.